This T cell receptor beta chain was profiled in a study of tumor and adjacent non-tumor tissue in lung cancer. Study as a whole: Histology: 11 to 13 adenocarcinoma, a couple of squamous cell carcinoma, 1 small cell lung cancer. Stage I to III disease affected over nine men and roughly 5 women aged about 31 to 85.

The V gene's germline CDR1 is SGHAT and CDR2 FQNNGV. This CDR3 has 13 amino acids. About this clonotype: Its antigen is as yet unknown. One junction end disagrees with the germline gene, perhaps due to a read error.

General study points: Compared with tumor, normal lung showed significantly lower TCR diversity.

A modified ARM-PCR protocol with three rounds of nested PCR amplified TCRbeta. TCRdb reprocessed the multiplex PCR reads with MiXCR, giving one entry per CDR3 protein. Of fewer than 100,000 distinct CDR3 sequences listed, 75% to 85% are singletons. The template was RNA from unsorted bulk tissue. More than 3 cm separated this lung sample from the edge of the tumor. What was sequenced was distant non-tumor lung tissue. The receptor comes from a woman in her 50s with non-small cell lung cancer. The rearrangement joins TRBV11-2 to TRBJ2-1; D unresolved. The CDR3 here is CASILEDNNEQFF. The CDR3 DNA follows: TGTGCGAGCATCTTAGAAGACAATAATGAGCAGTTCTTC.